The 10 T cell receptor beta chains reported below all come from one sample, sequenced in a study of identical twins' blood T cells. TCRdb reanalysed the 5' RACE reads using MiXCR and keeps one entry per CDR3 protein. Among roughly 380,000 distinct CDR3 sequences, roughly 31% were seen once, and the ten largest hold around 5.6%. Specimen: PBMCs. Receptor source: a woman between 18 and 50 years old in good health.

The chain couples TRBV7-2 to TRBJ2-7; 9 nucleotides line up with TRBD1. The CDR3 consists of 13 residues. From germline, CDR1 is SGHTA and CDR2 FQGNSA. J was trimmed by 5 bases and V by 6 bases; bases with no gene match: 5. The CDR3 is CASSRQGGNEQYF. The CDR3 nucleotides are TGTGCCAGCAGTAGACAGGGGGGAAACGAGCAGTACTTC.

This clonotype appeared a few times. The chain couples TRBV20-1 to TRBJ1-2, with no clear D. The germline gives CDR1 DFQATT, CDR2 SNEGSKA (reference sequence). The V gene lost 6 bases and the J gene lost 4 bases, with 12 bases spanning the gap. This CDR3 is 12 amino acids long. The CDR3 reads CSAVDLSYGYTF. The CDR3 region has the DNA TGCAGTGCCGTTGACCTTTCCTATGGCTACACCTTC.

The chain is built from TRBV18 and TRBJ1-5; D perhaps matches TRBD1 (5 bases). Germline CDR1 reads KGHSH; CDR2 reads LQKENI. With 6 bases removed from V and 6 bases from J, the gap between germline ends came to 12 bases. This CDR3 contains 13 residues. The CDR3 DNA follows: TGTGCCAGCTCTACAAGGGACGGTCAGCCCCAGCATTTT. Protein sequence: CASSTRDGQPQHF.

V gene TRBV12-3 or TRBV12-4 combines with J gene TRBJ1-3, with 7 bases that match TRBD1. The CDR3 sequence is 15 residues long. Trimming took 7 bases from V and 0 from J; bases not matched to a gene: 6. The chain's CDR3 is CASTYQGVSGNTIYF. In DNA, the CDR3 is TGTGCCAGCACGTATCAGGGGGTCTCTGGAAACACCATATATTTT.

This rearrangement joins TRBV24-1 to TRBJ1-1, with D unclear. In germline, CDR1 is KGHDR, CDR2 SFDVKD. V shed 3 bases and J shed 0 bases, with 19 bases lying between them. The CDR3 has 18 amino acids. CDR3 DNA sequence: TGTGCCACCAGTGATCCCCTTTGTCCCCTCCCAATGAACACTGAAGCTTTCTTT. This translates into CATSDPLCPLPMNTEAFF.

Worth noting for this clonotype: No conserved phenylalanine or tryptophan ends this CDR3, so it is likely a read error. This rearrangement joins TRBV2 to TRBJ1-2; perhaps TRBD1 as D (6 bases). Germline loops: CDR1 SNHLY, CDR2 FYNNEI. The CDR3 consists of 16 residues. The V end was cut by 3 bases, the J end by 4 bases, with 18 bases between. The CDR3 DNA is TGTGCCAGCAGTGAGGCGCCCAGGGGTTCTTCCTATGGCTACACCCTC. This encodes CASSEAPRGSSYGYTL.

The chain carries TRBV4-2 and TRBJ1-1; no definite D call. V lost 0 bases and J 11 bases, leaving 16 bases between the germline ends. This CDR3 has 14 amino acids. The germline gives CDR1 LGHNA, CDR2 YNFKEQ. CDR3 residues: CASSQDGGEVAAFF. The CDR3 DNA reads as TGTGCCAGCAGCCAAGATGGCGGGGAAGTGGCGGCTTTCTTT.

This clonotype was seen repeatedly, ten times or more. The V gene is TRBV11-1, the J gene TRBJ2-1; 14 bases line up with TRBD2. This CDR3 has 15 residues. The V and J ends lost 5 bases and 7 bases, in that order; junction bases with no gene match: 4. Looked up from germline, CDR1 is SGHAT and CDR2 is FQDESV (reference sequence). CDR3 sequence reads: CASSPWTSGGNEQFF. CDR3 DNA sequence: TGTGCCAGCAGCCCCTGGACTAGCGGGGGGAATGAGCAGTTCTTC.

This clonotype was seen just once. A junction boundary mismatches the germline segment, possibly from a read error. This rearrangement joins TRBV20-1 to TRBJ1-1, with TRBD1 as a possible D gene (5 bases). This CDR3 is 15 amino acids long. CDR1 is DFQATT and CDR2 is SNEGSKA in the germline V gene (reference sequence). The CDR3 nucleotides read TGCATTGCTAGGGTCCCGGGACGGACGAACACTGAAGCTTTCTTT. Translating gives CIARVPGRTNTEAFF.

The rearrangement uses TRBV20-1 and TRBJ1-1, with D possibly TRBD1 on 5 matching bases. The germline V gene encodes CDR1 DFQATT and CDR2 SNEGSKA (reference sequence). The ends were cut back, 2 bases at V and 4 bases at J, with 17 bases in the middle. The CDR3 runs 15 residues. CDR3 residues: CSARSPLSGATEAFF. The CDR3 nucleotides read TGCAGTGCTAGATCACCCCTTTCTGGGGCCACTGAAGCTTTCTTT.